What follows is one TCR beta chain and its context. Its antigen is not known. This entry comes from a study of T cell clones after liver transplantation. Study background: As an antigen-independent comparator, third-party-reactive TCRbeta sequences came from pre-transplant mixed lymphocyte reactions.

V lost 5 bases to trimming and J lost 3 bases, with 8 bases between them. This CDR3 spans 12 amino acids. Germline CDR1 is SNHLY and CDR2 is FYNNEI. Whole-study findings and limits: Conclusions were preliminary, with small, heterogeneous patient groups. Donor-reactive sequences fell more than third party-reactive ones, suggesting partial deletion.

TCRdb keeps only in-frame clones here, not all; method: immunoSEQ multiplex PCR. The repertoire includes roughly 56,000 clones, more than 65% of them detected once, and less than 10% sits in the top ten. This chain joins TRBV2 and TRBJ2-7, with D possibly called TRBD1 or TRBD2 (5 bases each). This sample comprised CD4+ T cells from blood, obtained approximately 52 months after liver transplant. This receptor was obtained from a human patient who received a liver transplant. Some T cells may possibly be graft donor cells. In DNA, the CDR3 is TGTGCCAGCAGTTGGGACGTCTACGAGCAGTACTTC. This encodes CASSWDVYEQYF.